Here is one T cell receptor beta chain with its context. As yet, its antigen is unknown. TCRdb keeps only in-frame clones here, not all; method: immunoSEQ multiplex PCR. The sample has 30,000 to 40,000 clones, approximately 86% seen once. The sample is drawn from a study of T cells in narcolepsy. Whole-study results and caveats: Healthy controls reportedly lacked the autoreactive clonotypes serially found in patients' blood.

This clonotype was sampled from a human donor with narcolepsy. The source material was CD45RA- memory CD4+ T cells from PBMCs.

CDR3 protein: CAWSGESYNEQFF. The CDR3 nucleotides read TGTGCCTGGAGCGGGGAAAGCTACAATGAGCAGTTCTTC. This chain joins TRBV30 and TRBJ2-1; perhaps TRBD2 as D (5 bases). Trimming cost V 3 bases and J 3 bases, with 9 bases left between them. The CDR3 length is 13 residues. In germline, CDR1 is GTSNPN, CDR2 SVGIG (reference sequence).